This T cell receptor (beta chain) was obtained from a study of blood T cells in healthy people across ages. Study-wide points: Fewer expanded clones and more diversity marked long-lived versus aged donors.

With 5 bases removed from V and 4 bases from J, the gap between germline ends came to 5 bases. Germline V CDR1 and CDR2: SQVTM, ANQGSEA. CDR3 length equals 10 residues. Every donor contributed around 10 milliliters of peripheral blood by blood draw. A second PCR, run for roughly 7 to 12 cycles, used a sample-barcoded 5' primer plus a J-beta primer mix. In TCRdb, the 5' RACE reads were re-called with MiXCR into one record per CDR3 protein. The sample lists hundreds of thousands of distinct CDR3 sequences, around 49% seen once, with around 15% in the top ten. This clonotype was counted only a few times. Its antigen is currently unknown.

This chain links TRBV29-1 with TRBJ1-2; D uncertain. Specimen: blood. This sequence was found in a man aged 30 to 45 in good health. The CDR3 protein is CSVLRYGYTF. CDR3 nucleotides: TGCAGCGTTTTGCGCTATGGCTACACCTTC.